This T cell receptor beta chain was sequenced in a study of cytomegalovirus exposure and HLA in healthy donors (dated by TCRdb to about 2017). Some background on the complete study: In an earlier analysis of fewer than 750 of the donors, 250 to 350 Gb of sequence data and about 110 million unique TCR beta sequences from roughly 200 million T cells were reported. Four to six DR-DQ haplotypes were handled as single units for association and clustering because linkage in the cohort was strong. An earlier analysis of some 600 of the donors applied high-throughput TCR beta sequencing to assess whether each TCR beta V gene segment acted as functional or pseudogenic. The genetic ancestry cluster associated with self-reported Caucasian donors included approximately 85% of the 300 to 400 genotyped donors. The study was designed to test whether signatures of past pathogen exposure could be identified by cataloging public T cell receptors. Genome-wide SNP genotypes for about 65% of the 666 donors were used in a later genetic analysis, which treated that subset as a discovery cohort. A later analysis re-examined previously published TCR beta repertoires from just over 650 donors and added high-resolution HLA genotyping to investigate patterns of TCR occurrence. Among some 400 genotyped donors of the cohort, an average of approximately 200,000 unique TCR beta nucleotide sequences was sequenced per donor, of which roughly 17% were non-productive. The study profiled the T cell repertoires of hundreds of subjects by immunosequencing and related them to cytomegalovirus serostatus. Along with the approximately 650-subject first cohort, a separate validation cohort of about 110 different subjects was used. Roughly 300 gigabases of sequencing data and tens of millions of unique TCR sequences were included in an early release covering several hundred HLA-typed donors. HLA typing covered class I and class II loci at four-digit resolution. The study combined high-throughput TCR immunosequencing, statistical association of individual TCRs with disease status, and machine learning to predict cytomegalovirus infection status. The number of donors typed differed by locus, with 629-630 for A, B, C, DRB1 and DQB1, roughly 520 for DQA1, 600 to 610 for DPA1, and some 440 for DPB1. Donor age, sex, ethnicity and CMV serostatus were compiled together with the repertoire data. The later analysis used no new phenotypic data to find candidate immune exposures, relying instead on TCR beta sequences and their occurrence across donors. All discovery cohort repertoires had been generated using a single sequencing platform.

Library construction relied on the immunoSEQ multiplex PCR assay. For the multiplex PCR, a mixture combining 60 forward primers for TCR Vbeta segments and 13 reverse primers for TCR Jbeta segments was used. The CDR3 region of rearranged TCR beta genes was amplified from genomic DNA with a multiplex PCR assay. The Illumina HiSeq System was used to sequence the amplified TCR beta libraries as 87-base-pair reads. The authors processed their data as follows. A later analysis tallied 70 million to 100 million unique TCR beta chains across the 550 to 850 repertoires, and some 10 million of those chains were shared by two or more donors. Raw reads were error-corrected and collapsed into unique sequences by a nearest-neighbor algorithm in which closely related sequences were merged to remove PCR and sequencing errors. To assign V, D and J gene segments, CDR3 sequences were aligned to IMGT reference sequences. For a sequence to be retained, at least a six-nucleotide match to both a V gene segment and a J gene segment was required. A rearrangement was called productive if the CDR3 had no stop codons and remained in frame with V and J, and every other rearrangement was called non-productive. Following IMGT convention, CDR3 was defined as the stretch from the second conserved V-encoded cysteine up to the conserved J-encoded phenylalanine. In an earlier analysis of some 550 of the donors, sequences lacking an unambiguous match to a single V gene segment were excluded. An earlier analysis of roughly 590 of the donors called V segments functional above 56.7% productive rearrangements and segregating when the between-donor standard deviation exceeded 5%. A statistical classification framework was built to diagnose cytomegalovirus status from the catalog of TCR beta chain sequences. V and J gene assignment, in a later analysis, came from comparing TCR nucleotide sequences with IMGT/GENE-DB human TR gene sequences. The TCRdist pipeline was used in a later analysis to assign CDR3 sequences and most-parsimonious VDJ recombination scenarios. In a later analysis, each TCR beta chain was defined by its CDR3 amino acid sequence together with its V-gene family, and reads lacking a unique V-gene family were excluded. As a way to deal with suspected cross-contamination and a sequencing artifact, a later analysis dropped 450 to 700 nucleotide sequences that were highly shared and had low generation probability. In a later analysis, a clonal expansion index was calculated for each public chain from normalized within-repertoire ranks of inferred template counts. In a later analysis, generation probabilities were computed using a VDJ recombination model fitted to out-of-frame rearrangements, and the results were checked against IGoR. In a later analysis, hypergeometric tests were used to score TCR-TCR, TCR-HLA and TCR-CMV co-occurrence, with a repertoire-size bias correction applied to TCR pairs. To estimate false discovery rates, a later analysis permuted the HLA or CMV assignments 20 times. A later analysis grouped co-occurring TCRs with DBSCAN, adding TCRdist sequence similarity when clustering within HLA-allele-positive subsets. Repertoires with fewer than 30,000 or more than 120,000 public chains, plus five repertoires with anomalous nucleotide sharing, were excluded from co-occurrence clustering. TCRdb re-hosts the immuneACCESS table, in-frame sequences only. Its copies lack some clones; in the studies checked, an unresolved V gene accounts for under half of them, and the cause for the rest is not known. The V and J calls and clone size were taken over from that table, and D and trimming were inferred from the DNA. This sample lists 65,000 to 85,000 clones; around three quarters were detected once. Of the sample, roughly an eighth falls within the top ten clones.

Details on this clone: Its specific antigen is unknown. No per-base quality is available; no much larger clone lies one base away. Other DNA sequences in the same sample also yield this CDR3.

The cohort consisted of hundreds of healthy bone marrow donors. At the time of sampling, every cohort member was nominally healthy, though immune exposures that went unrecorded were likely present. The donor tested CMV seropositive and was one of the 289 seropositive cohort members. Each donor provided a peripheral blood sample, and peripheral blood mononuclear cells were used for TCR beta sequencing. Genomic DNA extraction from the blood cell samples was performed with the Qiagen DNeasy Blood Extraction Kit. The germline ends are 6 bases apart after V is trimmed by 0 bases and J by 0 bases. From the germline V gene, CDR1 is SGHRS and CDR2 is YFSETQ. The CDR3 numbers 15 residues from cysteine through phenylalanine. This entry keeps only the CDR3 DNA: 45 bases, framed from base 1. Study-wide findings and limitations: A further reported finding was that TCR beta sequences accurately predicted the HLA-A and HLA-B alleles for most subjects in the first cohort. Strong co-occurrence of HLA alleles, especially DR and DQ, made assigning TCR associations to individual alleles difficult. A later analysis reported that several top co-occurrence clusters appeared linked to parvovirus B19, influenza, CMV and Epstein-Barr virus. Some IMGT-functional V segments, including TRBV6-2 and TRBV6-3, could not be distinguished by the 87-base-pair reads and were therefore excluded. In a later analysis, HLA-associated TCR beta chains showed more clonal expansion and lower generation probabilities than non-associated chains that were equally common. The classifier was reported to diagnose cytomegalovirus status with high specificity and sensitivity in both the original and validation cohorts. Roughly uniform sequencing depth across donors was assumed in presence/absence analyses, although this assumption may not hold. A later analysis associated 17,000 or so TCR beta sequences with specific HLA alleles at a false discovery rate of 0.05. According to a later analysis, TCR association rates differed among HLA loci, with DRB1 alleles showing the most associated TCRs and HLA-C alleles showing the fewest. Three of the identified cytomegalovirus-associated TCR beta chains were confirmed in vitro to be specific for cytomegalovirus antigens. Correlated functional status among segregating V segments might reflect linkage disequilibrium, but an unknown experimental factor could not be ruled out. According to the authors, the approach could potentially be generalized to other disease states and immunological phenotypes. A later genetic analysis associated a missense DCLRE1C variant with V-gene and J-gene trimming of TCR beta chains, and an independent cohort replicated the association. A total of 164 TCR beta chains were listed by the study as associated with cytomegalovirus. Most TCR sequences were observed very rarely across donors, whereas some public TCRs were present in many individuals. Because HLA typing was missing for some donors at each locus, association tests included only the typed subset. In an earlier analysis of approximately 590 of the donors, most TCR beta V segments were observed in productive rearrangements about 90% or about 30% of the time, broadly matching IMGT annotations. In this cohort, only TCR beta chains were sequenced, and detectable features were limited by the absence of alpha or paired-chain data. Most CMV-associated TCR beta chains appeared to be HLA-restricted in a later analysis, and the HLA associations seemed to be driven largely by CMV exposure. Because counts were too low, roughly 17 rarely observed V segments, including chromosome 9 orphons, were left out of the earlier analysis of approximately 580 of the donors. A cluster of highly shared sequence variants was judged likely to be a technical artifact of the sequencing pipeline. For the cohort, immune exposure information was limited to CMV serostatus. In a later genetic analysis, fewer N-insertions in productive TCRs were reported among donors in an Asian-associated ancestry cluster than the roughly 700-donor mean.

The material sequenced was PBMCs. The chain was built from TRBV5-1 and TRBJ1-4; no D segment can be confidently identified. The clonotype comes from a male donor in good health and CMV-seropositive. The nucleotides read TGCGCCAGCAGCTTGGAGGGAGCAACTAATGAAAAACTGTTTTTT. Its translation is CASSLEGATNEKLFF.